The 9 T cell receptor beta chains reported below all come from one sample, sequenced in a study of T cells after yellow fever vaccination. TCRdb fed the 5' RACE reads into MiXCR, producing one record per CDR3 protein. The sample includes 610,000 or so distinct CDR3 sequences, approximately 13% of them seen just once. Source: PBMCs, taken on the day of the yellow fever booster vaccination. The source of these receptors is a man aged 25-40 years who received the YFV17D yellow fever vaccine.

This clonotype showed up many times. CDR3 DNA sequence: TGTGCCAGCAGCTTAGGACCCCGGGAGGATACGCAGTATTTT. Its translation: CASSLGPREDTQYF. The genes are TRBV7-2 and TRBJ2-3, with D perhaps TRBD2 (6 bases). Between the trimmed V and J ends, which lost 1 base and 6 bases, there was a span of 11 bases. CDR1 is SGHTA and CDR2 is FQGNSA in the germline V gene. The CDR3 length is 14 residues.

The chain has TRBV19 and TRBJ1-5, with D uncertain. This CDR3 comprises 14 residues. The germline CDR1 and CDR2 sequences are LNHDA and SQIVND (reference sequence). With 7 bases removed from V and 7 bases from J, the gap between germline ends came to 17 bases. The CDR3 loop reads CASTVQSRRQPQHF. For the CDR3, the DNA is TGTGCCAGTACCGTGCAGTCCCGGCGGCAGCCCCAGCATTTT.

The table lists this clonotype with a few counts. J is TRBJ1-1 and V is TRBV6-2 or TRBV6-3; D call uncertain. Germline V gene data show CDR1 as MNHEY and CDR2 as SVGEGT. V was cut by 5 bases and J by 0 bases, with 10 bases left in between. The CDR3 is 14 residues long. The CDR3, as DNA: TGTGCCAGCAGTGACGGACGGATGAACACTGAAGCTTTCTTT. Protein product: CASSDGRMNTEAFF.

There are a few counts of this clonotype. This chain links TRBV20-1 with TRBJ2-3; TRBD2 agrees at 10 bases. The CDR3 totals 15 residues. Germline loops: CDR1 DFQATT, CDR2 SNEGSKA (reference sequence). V was clipped by 8 bases and J by 6 bases; unmatched bases: 14. Here the CDR3 DNA reads TGCAGTACTCCGGAGCGGGAGGGCGTGGGGGATACGCAGTATTTT. This codes for CSTPEREGVGDTQYF.

This clonotype was observed a handful of times. CDR3 in DNA: TGTGCCAGCTCGACGACAGGGACCACAGATACGCAGTATTTT. It yields the protein CASSTTGTTDTQYF. This chain connects TRBV9 to TRBJ2-3; 7 bases are shared with TRBD1. CDR3 length equals 14 residues. V dropped 7 bases and J dropped 2; count of bases not matched to a gene: 7. Germline CDR1 reads SGDLS; CDR2 reads YYNGEE.

This clonotype has more than one count but fewer than ten. The genes are TRBV4-3 and TRBJ2-1; no firm D call. CDR3 length: 15 amino acids. V was trimmed by 1 base and J by 2 bases, leaving 9 bases between them. The V gene's germline CDR1 is LGHNA and CDR2 YSLEER. The DNA of the CDR3 is TGCGCCAGCAGCCAAGGGGATATTCCCTACAATGAGCAGTTCTTC. As protein: CASSQGDIPYNEQFF.

The V gene is TRBV10-2, the J gene TRBJ2-3; D is perhaps TRBD1 or TRBD2 (5 bases each). The germline gives CDR1 WSHSY, CDR2 SAAADI. Trimming left V 0 bases short and J 5 bases short, with 12 bases between. The CDR3 is 15 residues long. The CDR3: CASSESWGSGDTQYF. CDR3 sequence (DNA): TGCGCCAGCAGTGAGTCCTGGGGGAGCGGAGATACGCAGTATTTT.

This clonotype was seen more than once but under ten times. The DNA for the CDR3 is TGTGCCAGCAGCTTGATAGGACTAGGGGACTACGAGCAGTACTTC. It specifies CASSLIGLGDYEQYF. This chain links TRBV7-2 with TRBJ2-7, with 7 nucleotides matching TRBD2. The CDR3 is 15 residues long. V lost 3 bases and J lost 3; bases outside the gene matches: 8. In germline, CDR1 is SGHTA, CDR2 FQGNSA.

This clonotype came up many times. V and J are TRBV4-1 and TRBJ2-1, with D unclear. The CDR3 is 15 amino acids. V lost 0 bases and J lost 7, with 13 bases in between. Per the germline V gene, CDR1 is MGHRA and CDR2 is YSYEKL. The CDR3 sequence is CASSQESLVANEQFF. CDR3 DNA: TGCGCCAGCAGCCAAGAAAGTCTAGTTGCAAATGAGCAGTTCTTC.